Each of the 30 T cell receptor beta chains below was sequenced from the same sample in a study of blood T cells in healthy people across ages. The authors ran a second PCR of about 6 to 11 cycles using a sample-barcoded 5' primer and a J-beta primer mix. TCRdb itself ran the 5' RACE reads through MiXCR, one entry per CDR3 protein. Of about 1.4 million distinct CDR3 sequences in the sample, around 59% are singletons; the top ten hold roughly 7%. The sequencing sample was made of blood. These receptors were obtained from a young man in good health.

The chain couples TRBV2 to TRBJ1-4; D remains unclear. V lost 5 bases, J lost 8 bases, and 18 bases lay in between. Germline loops: CDR1 SNHLY, CDR2 FYNNEI. This CDR3 contains 15 residues. CDR3 sequence: CASSSESRKGEKLFF. The CDR3 nucleotides read TGTGCCAGCAGTTCCGAGTCCCGAAAAGGGGAAAAACTGTTTTTT.

The gene calls are TRBV4-2 and TRBJ2-1; 7 nucleotides agree with TRBD2. The CDR3 runs to 20 residues. Germline V gene data show CDR1 as LGHNA and CDR2 as YNFKEQ. V gave up 0 bases and J gave up 5 bases; unmatched junction bases: 19. The DNA for the CDR3 is TGTGCCAGCAGCCAAGATGAAGGGCCCAGGATAAGCGGGAAGAACAATGAGCAGTTCTTC. Its protein is CASSQDEGPRISGKNNEQFF.

Only a few counts were recorded for this clonotype. This chain connects TRBV7-9 to TRBJ2-1, with D hard to call. CDR3 length: 14 residues. V shed 1 base and J shed 2 bases, with 6 bases lying between them. CDR1 and CDR2 from the germline V gene are SEHNR and FQNEAQ (reference sequence). CDR3 sequence: CASSLVVTYNEQFF. CDR3 nucleotides: TGTGCCAGCAGCTTAGTAGTAACCTACAATGAGCAGTTCTTC.

The chain carries TRBV6-5 and TRBJ1-2, with D uncertain. The V and J ends lost 6 bases and 0 bases respectively, with 11 bases between them. The CDR3 length is 14 residues. Per the germline V gene, CDR1 is MNHEY and CDR2 is SVGAGI. For the CDR3, the DNA is TGTGCCAGCAGCCTGACCGCAGCTAACTATGGCTACACCTTC. Its protein product is CASSLTAANYGYTF.

The V call is TRBV2, the J call TRBJ2-7; perhaps TRBD2 as D (6 bases). Germline-derived CDR1 and CDR2 are SNHLY and FYNNEI. V was clipped by 6 bases and J by 5 bases, with 17 bases between them. The CDR3 consists of 14 residues. DNA for the CDR3: TGTGCCAGCAGGGACACGGGGGAGAGGGACGAGCAGTACTTC. It codes for CASRDTGERDEQYF.

This clonotype was counted a single time. The gene calls are TRBV12-3 or TRBV12-4 and TRBJ2-3; D gene ambiguous. Trimming stripped 6 bases from V and 4 bases from J, with 8 bases between. The CDR3 runs 12 residues. The CDR3 bases are TGTGCCAGCAGCAATTGCCCAGATACGCAGTATTTT. It encodes CASSNCPDTQYF.

The chain couples TRBV10-3 to TRBJ2-3; unclear D gene. V was pared by 5 bases and J by 5 bases, with 8 bases between. Germline V gives CDR1 ENHRY, CDR2 SYGVKD. The CDR3 runs 12 residues. This CDR3 reads CAISPMGDTQYF. The CDR3 DNA sequence: TGTGCCATCAGTCCCATGGGAGATACGCAGTATTTT.

As for this clonotype: One end of the junction does not line up with germline, which may come from a read error. The chain carries TRBV2 and TRBJ2-1, with TRBD1 matching 9 bases. This CDR3 contains 15 residues. CDR1 and CDR2 (germline): SNHLY, FYNNEI. In nucleotides, the CDR3 is TGTGCCACTCATGAACCGGGACAGGGTTACAGTGAGCAGTTCTTC. Translating it yields CATHEPGQGYSEQFF.

V and J are TRBV6-6 and TRBJ2-7; TRBD2 aligns across 10 bases. The CDR3 spans 16 residues. V was pared by 11 bases and J by 3 bases, with 16 bases of the junction left unmatched. Per germline, CDR1 MNHNY and CDR2 SVGAGI (reference sequence). CDR3 sequence: CAASAGLAPKVYEQYF. DNA of the CDR3: TGTGCCGCGTCGGCGGGACTAGCGCCCAAAGTCTACGAGCAGTACTTC.

The chain joins TRBV12-3 or TRBV12-4 to TRBJ1-2; D is perhaps TRBD1 (5 bases). The CDR3 has 16 amino acids. Trimming removed 7 bases from V and 0 bases from J, with 18 bases in between. The CDR3 loop is CASTNSRRQTNYGYTF. DNA for the CDR3: TGTGCCAGCACCAACAGCCGACGACAGACTAACTATGGCTACACCTTC.

There are many counts of this clonotype. The chain has TRBV29-1 and TRBJ2-5, with D possibly matching TRBD2 (6 bases). Trimming pared 3 bases from V and 2 bases from J, leaving 19 bases between. The CDR3 has 16 residues. The germline CDR1 and CDR2 sequences are SQVTM and ANQGSEA. CDR3: CSVDQNRRDPQETQYF. CDR3 nucleotide sequence: TGCAGCGTTGACCAGAATCGGCGGGACCCACAAGAGACCCAGTACTTC.

The chain combines TRBV11-3 with TRBJ2-1, with D possibly TRBD2 on 5 matching bases. Germline CDR1 and CDR2: SGHNT and YENEEA. The CDR3 runs 12 residues. V shed 0 bases and J shed 10 bases, with 7 bases lying between them. CDR3 loop: CASSLDPGEQFF. The DNA of the CDR3 is TGTGCCAGCAGCTTAGATCCGGGAGAGCAGTTCTTC. Supplemented by reference TRBV11-3 and TRBJ2-1, the full variable domain reads EAGVVQSPRYKIIEKKQPVAFWCNPISGHNTLYWYLQNLGQGPELLIRYENEEAVDDSQLPKDRFSAERLKGVDSTLKIQPAELGDSAVYLCASSLDPGEQFFGPGTRLTVL.

This clonotype has only one observation. This sequence joins TRBV28 and TRBJ1-1; TRBD1 matches 8 bases. The V segment lost 8 bases and the J segment 1 base; nucleotides outside the gene matches: 9. The CDR3 is made up of 15 amino acids. The germline V gene has CDR1 MDHEN and CDR2 SYDVKM. The CDR3 sequence is CASGRHGQGNTEAFF. CDR3 nucleotides: TGTGCCAGCGGTAGACATGGACAGGGGAACACTGAAGCTTTCTTT.

The sample holds a few counts of this clonotype. V gene TRBV20-1 combines with J gene TRBJ2-4, with D tentatively TRBD1 or TRBD2 (5 bases each). Near its end, the DNA agrees better with TRBJ2-7, so the J call may be wrong. CDR1 is DFQATT, CDR2 SNEGSKA, per germline (reference sequence). There are 19 residues in the CDR3. CDR3 region: CSARDLDPPELRGAYEQYF. The CDR3 DNA follows: TGCAGTGCTAGAGATCTAGACCCCCCGGAGCTTAGAGGGGCCTACGAGCAGTACTTC.

The chain links TRBV27 to TRBJ2-5; 9 nucleotides line up with TRBD1. V lost 6 bases, J lost 11 bases, and 10 bases stayed unmatched. This CDR3 contains 13 residues. Per germline, CDR1 MNHEY and CDR2 SMNVEV (reference sequence). This CDR3 reads CASRDRGWEEQYF. The CDR3 DNA reads as TGTGCCAGCAGGGACAGGGGATGGGAAGAGCAGTACTTC.

This chain uses TRBV7-8 with TRBJ2-4; D is perhaps TRBD1 (6 bases). This CDR3 comprises 14 residues. V was shortened by 5 bases and J by 7 bases, with 15 bases between the two germline ends. The V gene's germline CDR1 is SGHVS and CDR2 FQNEAQ. The CDR3 reads CASSLDRFGNIQYF. In nucleotides, the CDR3 is TGTGCCAGCAGCCTGGACAGATTTGGGAACATTCAGTACTTC.

This rearrangement joins TRBV13 to TRBJ2-1, with D perhaps TRBD1 or TRBD2 (6 bases each). This CDR3 contains 15 residues. V lost 1 base, J lost 5 bases, and 12 bases lay in between. The germline gives CDR1 PRHDT, CDR2 FYEKMQ (reference sequence). CDR3 nucleotides: TGTGCCAGCAGCTTAGTTGGGGGGCTGGACAATGAGCAGTTCTTC. As protein: CASSLVGGLDNEQFF.

This clonotype was observed a handful of times. The J gene is TRBJ2-7, the V gene TRBV27; 10 nucleotides match TRBD2. Germline V gene data show CDR1 as MNHEY and CDR2 as SMNVEV (reference sequence). The CDR3 length is 15 residues. Trimming took 5 bases from V and 4 from J; bases not matched to a gene: 8. CDR3 sequence reads: CASSPQRGGSYEQYF. CDR3 DNA: TGTGCCAGCAGTCCCCAGCGGGGGGGCTCTTACGAGCAGTACTTC.

J is TRBJ2-1 and V is TRBV30, with D unclear. The CDR3 is 12 amino acids. Per the germline V gene, CDR1 is GTSNPN and CDR2 is SVGIG (reference sequence). V lost 0 bases and J 7 bases, leaving 7 bases between the germline ends. The CDR3 reads CAWSVRYNEQFF. In DNA form, the CDR3 reads TGTGCCTGGAGTGTAAGGTATAATGAGCAGTTCTTC.

This chain links TRBV6-1 with TRBJ2-6, with 10 bases lining up with TRBD1. V was pared by 9 bases and J by 1 base, with 9 bases of the junction left unmatched. The CDR3 is made up of 17 amino acids. Germline-derived CDR1 and CDR2 are MNHNS and SASEGT. This CDR3 reads CASYRDRGLSGANVLTF. The CDR3 nucleotides read TGTGCCAGTTATCGGGACAGGGGACTTTCTGGGGCCAACGTCCTGACTTTC.

J is TRBJ2-2 and V is TRBV10-2, with D perhaps matching TRBD2 (6 bases). The V end lost 8 bases, the J end lost 5 bases, and 18 bases lay between the germline ends. Germline values: CDR1 WSHSY, CDR2 SAAADI. The CDR3 sequence is 15 residues long. The CDR3 nucleotides are TGCGCCAGCGCGGTCGGGGGAAGTCGGACCGGGGAGCTGTTTTTT. It translates to CASAVGGSRTGELFF.

This clonotype has just a few counts. The genes are TRBV29-1 and TRBJ2-7; TRBD1 matches 9 bases. CDR1 and CDR2 from the germline V gene are SQVTM and ANQGSEA. Trimming cost V 2 bases and J 6 bases; bases outside gene matches: 8. This CDR3 has 14 residues. This CDR3 reads CSVETGQGALEQYF. CDR3 nucleotide sequence: TGCAGCGTTGAAACGGGACAGGGCGCCCTCGAGCAGTACTTC.

In its sample, this clonotype was seen a few times. V usage is TRBV7-9 and J usage is TRBJ2-1; maybe TRBD2 (5 bases). CDR3 size: 17 residues. Germline lookup yields CDR1 SEHNR and CDR2 FQNEAQ (reference sequence). Trimming shortened V by 6 bases and J by 0 bases, and 18 bases separated the two germline ends. CDR3 coding DNA: TGTGCCAGCAGTTTCCCGGACTCTCCGAGCTCCTACAATGAGCAGTTCTTC. Amino acids: CASSFPDSPSSYNEQFF.

This clonotype came up a few times. V and J are TRBV12-3 or TRBV12-4 and TRBJ2-3; 8 bases match TRBD2. The CDR3 consists of 17 residues. With V trimmed by 3 bases and J by 4 bases, 12 bases remained unmatched. DNA for the CDR3: TGTGCCAGCAGTTTCGATAGCGGGACTTTCCTCGCAGATACGCAGTATTTT. Translating gives CASSFDSGTFLADTQYF.

The rearrangement links TRBV27 to TRBJ2-3; D is unclear. The germline V gene has CDR1 MNHEY and CDR2 SMNVEV (reference sequence). Trimming took 5 bases from V and 2 from J, leaving 14 bases between them. The CDR3 covers 15 residues. In DNA, the CDR3 is TGTGCCAGCAGTCTCCTTGAAAGCCCCACAGATACGCAGTATTTT. This codes for CASSLLESPTDTQYF.

A word on this clonotype: At one end, the junction sequence differs from germline, possibly due to a read error. CDR3 nucleotide sequence: TGCAGTGCCAGAGAGTCCGGCGGCTACGAGCAGTACTTC. Residues: CSARESGGYEQYF. The V gene is TRBV20-1, the J gene TRBJ2-7; D uncertain. Germline V CDR1 and CDR2: DFQATT, SNEGSKA (reference sequence). This CDR3 comprises 13 residues.

This clonotype was seen only a few times. The rearrangement uses TRBV6-5 and TRBJ2-5; 8 bases match TRBD1. The germline gives CDR1 MNHEY, CDR2 SVGAGI. The CDR3 is 16 residues long. The V segment lost 0 bases and the J segment 3 bases; nucleotides outside the gene matches: 6. DNA for the CDR3: TGTGCCAGCAGTTACTCCCAGGGGGCGCTTAAAGAGACCCAGTACTTC. This codes for CASSYSQGALKETQYF.

This chain connects TRBV5-5 to TRBJ2-1; D might be TRBD2 (5 bases). This CDR3 region has 14 residues. Trimming took 4 bases from V and 10 from J, leaving 18 bases between them. CDR1 is SGHKS, CDR2 YYEKEE, per germline (reference sequence). The chain's CDR3 is CASSQAPGTDEQFF. The CDR3 DNA reads TGTGCCAGCAGCCAAGCCCCGGGAACCGACGAGCAGTTCTTC.

The chain recombines TRBV6-2 or TRBV6-3 with TRBJ2-7, with 7 nucleotides matching TRBD1. Germline CDR1 MNHEY, CDR2 SVGEGT. V was clipped by 7 bases and J by 0 bases; unmatched bases: 9. The CDR3 consists of 15 residues. The CDR3 DNA follows: TGTGCCAGCACTAACACTTGGGACAGCTCCTACGAGCAGTACTTC. Protein sequence: CASTNTWDSSYEQYF.

Only a few counts were recorded for this clonotype. The chain employs TRBV25-1 and TRBJ1-1; TRBD1 might be the D (6 bases). The V and J ends lost 1 base and 6 bases respectively, with 15 bases between them. There are 15 residues in the CDR3. The germline V gene has CDR1 MGHDK and CDR2 SYGVNS. The CDR3 DNA sequence: TGTGCCAGCAGTGAATCCGACAGGACAAGATCTGAAGCTTTCTTT. The encoded protein is CASSESDRTRSEAFF.